The present TCR beta chain was sequenced within a study of T cell clones after liver transplantation. The overall study: TCRbeta sequencing after a pre-transplant mixed lymphocyte reaction identified graft-donor-reactive clones, later tracked in post-transplant blood. Third-party-reactive TCRbeta sequences from pre-transplant mixed lymphocyte reactions served as antigen-independent comparators. Apart from three HCV-positive recipients, transplants were for non-autoimmune, non-viral reasons. Subjects received no induction therapy and standard immunosuppression until randomization at 12-24 months post-transplant.

Sequencing was performed with immunoSEQ multiplex PCR; in TCRdb, only in-frame clones are kept and a portion is missing. The table has 55,000 to 80,000 clones, 90% seen once. V was pared by 3 bases and J by 0 bases, with 11 bases of the junction left unmatched. The V gene's germline CDR1 is PRHDT and CDR2 FYEKMQ (reference sequence). The CDR3 length is 18 residues. The origin of this receptor is a human donor who received a liver transplant. J is TRBJ2-1 and V is TRBV13; TRBD2 matches at 7 bases. The sample here was CD4+ T cells from blood, taken before liver transplant. The DNA of the CDR3 is TGTGCCAGCAGCTTGTTCTCTAGCCGGGAGGCCTCCTACAATGAGCAGTTCTTC. Protein product: CASSLFSSREASYNEQFF.